This TCR beta chain was sequenced during a study of blood T cell repertoires in COVID-19. In the study overall: Both acute and convalescent COVID-19 samples were obtained from the United States, Italy and Spain. Sources were T cells, B-cell-depleted T cells, or PBMCs; the material itself was cDNA or gDNA.

How the authors handled the data: Amplified reference gene primers provided the basis for estimating nucleated cell counts. The table came from immunoSEQ multiplex PCR; TCRdb's copy has only in-frame clones and leaves some out. V, J and clone size reflect that table, while D and trimming were determined from the DNA. The data hold about 140,000 clones, with around 83% observed a single time. This clone has just one count. The CDR3 totals 13 residues. Germline values: CDR1 KGHDR, CDR2 SFDVKD. V was pared by 7 bases and J by 6 bases, with 2 bases of the junction left unmatched. Specimen: peripheral blood. The chain has TRBV24-1 and TRBJ1-6, with 7 bases identical to TRBD1. The TCR originated in a human donor with acute or convalescent COVID-19. The donor label of this sample is uncertain. CDR3 DNA: TGTGCCACCAGGGGACAGTCTAATTCACCCCTCCACTTT. It translates to CATRGQSNSPLHF.